The 21 T cell receptor beta chains below all came from one sample that was sequenced in a study of T cells of healthy individuals. A single record per CDR3 protein comes from TCRdb applying MiXCR to the 5' RACE reads. Among about 100,000 distinct CDR3 sequences, around 17% were seen once, and the ten largest hold more than 5.5%. These TCRs come from a human donor in good health.

Only a few counts were recorded for this clonotype. The chain combines TRBV3-1 with TRBJ1-5; D is unclear. Between the trimmed V and J ends, which lost 1 base and 0 bases, there was a span of 10 bases. Germline V gene sequence: CDR1 LGHDT, CDR2 YNNKEL (reference sequence). The CDR3 has 16 residues. The CDR3 is CASSQGLTHSNQPQHF. CDR3 nucleotides: TGTGCCAGCAGCCAAGGCCTAACCCATAGCAATCAGCCCCAGCATTTT.

This clonotype appeared a few times. In nucleotides, the CDR3 is TGTGCCAGCAGCAAACGCATTAAAGAGGACAGGGGCTACGAGCAGTACTTC. Residues: CASSKRIKEDRGYEQYF. The V and J genes are TRBV21-1 and TRBJ2-7; the D call in the table, TRBD1, was not verified against the DNA. TRBV21-1 is a known pseudogene. The CDR3 is 17 amino acids.

This clonotype was observed a few times. The chain links TRBV25-1 to TRBJ1-3; TRBD1 matches 10 bases. Germline-derived CDR1 and CDR2 are MGHDK and SYGVNS. CDR3 length: 16 residues. V shed 4 bases, J shed 2 bases, and the junction held 5 bases outside the gene matches. The CDR3 is CASSGDRGPAGNTIYF. For the CDR3, the DNA is TGTGCCAGCAGTGGCGACAGGGGGCCGGCTGGAAACACCATATATTTT. Full variable domain (rest looked up from reference TRBV25-1 and TRBJ1-3): EADIYQTPRYLVIGTGKKITLECSQTMGHDKMYWYQQDPGMELHLIHYSYGVNSTEKGDLSSESTVSRIRTEHFPLTLESARPSHTSQYLCASSGDRGPAGNTIYFGEGSWLTVV.

This clonotype appeared many times. The conserved final phenylalanine or tryptophan is absent from the CDR3, which likely points to a read error. The chain links TRBV12-3 or TRBV12-4 to TRBJ2-1, with D tentatively TRBD2 (7 bases). Deletions cut 0 bases from V and 8 bases from J, with 11 bases between. The CDR3 has 14 amino acids. CDR3 sequence reads: CASSLAGGPHEQFL. In nucleotides, the CDR3 is TGTGCCAGCAGTTTAGCGGGGGGGCCGCATGAGCAGTTCTTA.

J is TRBJ2-3 and V is TRBV29-1; D is possibly TRBD2 (6 bases). From germline, CDR1 is SQVTM and CDR2 ANQGSEA. The CDR3 spans 14 residues. V lost 2 bases to trimming and J lost 2 bases, with 11 bases between them. The CDR3 is CSVEYSGHTDTQYF. The CDR3 DNA reads as TGCAGCGTTGAATACAGCGGGCACACAGATACGCAGTATTTT.

This clonotype was seen a handful of times. The chain is built from TRBV7-2 and TRBJ2-2; no reliable D call. V lost 10 bases and J 4 bases, leaving 16 bases between the germline ends. The CDR3 has 14 amino acids. Germline-derived CDR1 and CDR2 are SGHTA and FQGNSA. This CDR3 reads CATTIRSSTGELFF. DNA for the CDR3: TGTGCCACCACAATCCGGTCCTCCACCGGGGAGCTGTTTTTT.

This chain uses TRBV4-1 with TRBJ1-1; D is unresolved. The length of the CDR3 is 13 residues. Trimming took off 1 base at V and 5 bases at J, with 8 bases between the two ends. CDR1 is MGHRA, CDR2 YSYEKL, per germline. CDR3 sequence reads: CASSQVIETEAFF. CDR3 bases: TGCGCCAGCAGCCAAGTTATCGAGACTGAAGCTTTCTTT.

The V call is TRBV29-1, the J call TRBJ2-7; TRBD1 matches 9 bases. The germline gives CDR1 SQVTM, CDR2 ANQGSEA. The trim removed 7 bases at V and 12 bases at J, leaving 10 bases unmatched. This CDR3 has 11 amino acids. The CDR3 here is CSATWDRERYF. CDR3 nucleotide sequence: TGCAGCGCAACTTGGGACAGGGAGAGGTACTTC.

This clonotype was recorded a few times. This sequence joins TRBV9 and TRBJ2-5; 7 positions agree with TRBD2. V shed 2 bases and J 0 bases; nucleotides not matched to a gene: 13. Germline V gene sequence: CDR1 SGDLS, CDR2 YYNGEE. The CDR3 is 18 amino acids. The CDR3, as DNA: TGTGCCAGCAGCGTTGGGCTAGTGGGAGGGCCGAACCAAGAGACCCAGTACTTC. This gives the protein CASSVGLVGGPNQETQYF.

This clonotype showed up just a few times. J is TRBJ2-5 and V is TRBV24-1, with D maybe TRBD2 (6 bases). Germline V gene sequence: CDR1 KGHDR, CDR2 SFDVKD. CDR3 length: 13 residues. V was trimmed by 2 bases and J by 5 bases, leaving 8 bases between them. The CDR3 DNA reads TGTGCCACCAGTGATTCGGGAGTGGAGACCCAGTACTTC. Protein: CATSDSGVETQYF.

The chain is built from TRBV6-6 and TRBJ1-3; D is ambiguous. The CDR3 is 16 residues long. Deletions cut 3 bases from V and 0 bases from J, with 12 bases between. Per germline, CDR1 MNHNY and CDR2 SVGAGI (reference sequence). This CDR3 reads CASSYGQAPSGNTIYF. The CDR3 region has the DNA TGTGCCAGCAGTTATGGGCAGGCCCCCTCTGGAAACACCATATATTTT.

This clonotype was counted only a few times. The V call is TRBV11-3, the J call TRBJ2-7; 7 nucleotides line up with TRBD1. This CDR3 has 16 amino acids. V dropped 2 bases and J dropped 5; count of bases not matched to a gene: 12. From germline, CDR1 is SGHNT and CDR2 YENEEA. CDR3 coding DNA: TGTGCCAGCAGCTTAAGATATTCGGACAGGCCCGACGAGCAGTACTTC. This translates into CASSLRYSDRPDEQYF.

The chain combines TRBV6-1 with TRBJ2-7; D is possibly TRBD1 (7 bases). This CDR3 is 15 amino acids long. CDR1 is MNHNS and CDR2 is SASEGT in the germline V gene. Between the trimmed V and J ends, which lost 5 bases and 2 bases, there was a span of 16 bases. CDR3 nucleotide sequence: TGTGCCAGCAGTACACAATCAGGGGGGCCCTACGAGCAGTACTTC. It encodes CASSTQSGGPYEQYF.

This clonotype was seen many times. V and J are TRBV20-1 and TRBJ1-1; no clear D gene. The ends were cut back, 2 bases at V and 0 bases at J, with 7 bases in the middle. Germline CDR1 reads DFQATT; CDR2 reads SNEGSKA (reference sequence). The CDR3 length is 13 residues. DNA for the CDR3: TGCAGTGCTAGATTGGTTTTGAACACTGAAGCTTTCTTT. Its translation: CSARLVLNTEAFF.

The rearrangement joins TRBV11-2 to TRBJ2-5; 8 positions match TRBD2. From germline, CDR1 is SGHAT and CDR2 FQNNGV. V lost 5 bases to trimming and J lost 2 bases; unmatched junction nucleotides: 7. CDR3 length: 15 residues. Written as DNA, the CDR3 is TGTGCCAGCAGCCCATTAGCGGGAAGGCAAGAGACCCAGTACTTC. This gives the protein CASSPLAGRQETQYF.

Only a few counts were recorded for this clonotype. The rearrangement joins TRBV29-1 to TRBJ2-7, with 8 nucleotides matching TRBD2. The J segment lost 1 base and the V segment lost 1 base, leaving 18 bases of the junction unmatched. The CDR3 runs 19 residues. From germline, CDR1 is SQVTM and CDR2 ANQGSEA. CDR3 bases: TGCAGCGTTGAAGTAGGGACGGCCAGCCGCCAGCGGGGGTCCTACGAGCAGTACTTC. Translation: CSVEVGTASRQRGSYEQYF.

V is TRBV28 and J is TRBJ2-1, with 8 bases identical to TRBD1. V lost 6 bases, J lost 0 bases, and 4 bases stayed unmatched. This CDR3 has 15 residues. The germline CDR1 and CDR2 sequences are MDHEN and SYDVKM. The CDR3 DNA reads TGTGCCAGCAGCGGACAGGGTAGCTCCTACAATGAGCAGTTCTTC. The encoded protein is CASSGQGSSYNEQFF.

This clonotype was seen only a few times. This chain uses TRBV3-1 with TRBJ1-2; D not resolved. This CDR3 comprises 12 residues. Germline V CDR1 and CDR2: LGHDT, YNNKEL (reference sequence). With 1 base removed from V and 7 bases from J, the gap between germline ends came to 7 bases. CDR3 DNA sequence: TGTGCCAGCAGCCAAGGGTTAGGTGGCTACACCTTC. This sequence encodes CASSQGLGGYTF.

This sequence joins TRBV4-1 and TRBJ2-7; a possible D gene is TRBD1 (6 bases). The CDR3 spans 16 residues. V lost 4 bases and J 2 bases, leaving 18 bases between the germline ends. Germline CDR1 reads MGHRA; CDR2 reads YSYEKL. The CDR3 loop reads CASSRSPTGTTYEQYF. DNA of the CDR3: TGCGCCAGCAGCCGAAGCCCGACCGGGACAACCTACGAGCAGTACTTC.

In this sample, this clonotype turned up many times. The V call is TRBV5-1, the J call TRBJ1-1; D is unclear. CDR3 length: 13 amino acids. V lost 0 bases, J lost 7 bases, and 10 bases lay in between. Germline values: CDR1 SGHRS, CDR2 YFSETQ. In nucleotides, the CDR3 is TGCGCCAGCAGCTTGGAGCACGTAAATGAAGCTTTCTTT. Protein: CASSLEHVNEAFF.

This clonotype was seen a few times. The chain carries TRBV20-1 and TRBJ1-5; tentative D call: TRBD1 (5 bases). The V gene lost 5 bases and the J gene lost 4 bases, with 12 bases spanning the gap. Germline CDR1 reads DFQATT; CDR2 reads SNEGSKA (reference sequence). The length of the CDR3 is 13 residues. The CDR3 region has the DNA TGCAGTGCTCTCGGGACCTCAAATCAGCCCCAGCATTTT. Translation gives CSALGTSNQPQHF.